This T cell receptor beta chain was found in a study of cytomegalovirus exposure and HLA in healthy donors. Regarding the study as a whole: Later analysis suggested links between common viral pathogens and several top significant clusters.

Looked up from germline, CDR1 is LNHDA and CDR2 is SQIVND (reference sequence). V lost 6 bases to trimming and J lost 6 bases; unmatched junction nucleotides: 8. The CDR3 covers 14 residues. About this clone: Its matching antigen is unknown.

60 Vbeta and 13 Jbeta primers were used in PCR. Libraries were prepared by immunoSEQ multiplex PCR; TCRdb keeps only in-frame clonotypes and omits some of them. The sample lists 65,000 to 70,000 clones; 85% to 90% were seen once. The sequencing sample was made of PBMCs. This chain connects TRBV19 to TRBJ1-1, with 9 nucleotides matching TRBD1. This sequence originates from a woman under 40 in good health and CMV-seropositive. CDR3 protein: CASSLTGTGSEAFF. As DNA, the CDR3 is TGTGCCAGTAGCCTGACCGGGACAGGGTCTGAAGCTTTCTTT. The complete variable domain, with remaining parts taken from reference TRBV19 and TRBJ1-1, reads DGGITQSPKYLFRKEGQNVTLSCEQNLNHDAMYWYRQDPGQGLRLIYYSQIVNDFQKGDIAEGYSVSREKKESFPLTVTSAQKNPTAFYLCASSLTGTGSEAFFGQGTRLTVV.